This is a list of T cell receptor beta chains from one sample in a study of T cell responses to AZD1222 COVID-19 vaccine. TCRdb keeps only in-frame clones here, not all; method: immunoSEQ multiplex PCR. The profile shows 85,000 to 110,000 clones, roughly 91% of them singletons. Sequencing used peripheral blood, obtained on day 0 of AZD1222 vaccination. The receptors originated from an adult in good health. Both conserved end residues are part of each CDR3. Fields, in order: clone size, J gene, D gene, V gene, CDR3 DNA, CDR3 protein. D genes are given only for firm matches. Expanded clones get a size class; other rows say once, few or many, or leave the size out.

-	TRBJ2-1	-	TRBV2	TGTGCCAGCTGGGAAGGGTCGTCCTACAATGAGCAGTTCTTC	CASWEGSSYNEQFF
-	TRBJ1-1	-	TRBV6-4	TGTGCCAGCAGTCAAGGGCAGAACACTGAAGCTTTCTTT	CASSQGQNTEAFF
-	TRBJ2-3	TRBD2	TRBV3-1/TRBV3-2	TGTGCCAGCAGCCAAGATCCTGGACTAGCGGGATCTCGAGATACGCAGTATTTT	CASSQDPGLAGSRDTQYF
-	TRBJ1-2	-	TRBV28	TGTGCCAGCAGTTTAAGGGGGACCAATGGCTACACCTTC	CASSLRGTNGYTF
-	TRBJ2-3	-	TRBV5-4	TGTGCCAGCAGCTTTAAGCGAGCAGATACGCAGTATTTT	CASSFKRADTQYF
-	TRBJ2-1	TRBD2	TRBV19	TGTGCCAGTAGACCACTAGCGGGAGAAACCTACAATGAGCAGTTCTTC	CASRPLAGETYNEQFF
-	TRBJ1-3	-	TRBV5-6	TGTGCCAGCAGCTTGGACGGGGTCTCTGGAAACACCATATATTTT	CASSLDGVSGNTIYF
-	TRBJ1-1	-	TRBV5-1	TGCGCCAGCAGCTTGAAGATGGACACTGAAGCTTTCTTT	CASSLKMDTEAFF
-	TRBJ2-2	-	TRBV7-9	TGTGCCAGCAGTGTTGTGGTGGGCGGGGAGCTGTTTTTT	CASSVVVGGELFF
-	TRBJ2-1	TRBD2	TRBV3-1/TRBV3-2	TGTGCCAGCAGCCTTAGCGGGGCAAACAATGAGCAGTTCTTC	CASSLSGANNEQFF
-	TRBJ1-5	-	TRBV19	TGTGCCAGTAGTTCCAGTTATAGCAATCAGCCCCAGCATTTT	CASSSSYSNQPQHF
-	TRBJ2-7	-	TRBV7-9	TGTGCCAGCAGCTTTGGCGGAAATGACTACGAGCAGTACTTC	CASSFGGNDYEQYF
-	TRBJ2-7	TRBD2	TRBV9	TGTGCCAGCAGCGTAGAAAGCGGGGCGTCCTACGAGCAGTACTTC	CASSVESGASYEQYF
-	TRBJ2-7	TRBD2	TRBV28	TGTGCCAGCAGGCTAGCGGGAGGTTACGAGCAGTACTTC	CASRLAGGYEQYF
once	TRBJ2-7	-	TRBV28	TGTGCCAGTATTAGGGGCGGCGGAGGGGAAAACGAGCAGTACTTC	CASIRGGGGENEQYF
-	TRBJ2-7	-	TRBV6-5	TGTGCCAGCGGATTCAGGGGTTTGGACTACGAGCAGTACTTC	CASGFRGLDYEQYF
-	TRBJ1-2	TRBD1	TRBV24-1	TGTGCCACCAGTGATGGGGACAGCAACTATGGCTACACCTTC	CATSDGDSNYGYTF
once	TRBJ2-3	-	TRBV5-1	TGCGCCAGCAGCTTGACCGGAGTTGTTGAAGATACGCAGTATTTT	CASSLTGVVEDTQYF
-	TRBJ2-7	TRBD2	TRBV19	TGTGCCAGTACCCCCACTAGCGAGAATCGCTACGAGCAGTACTTC	CASTPTSENRYEQYF
-	TRBJ2-1	-	TRBV28	TGTGCCAGCAGTTTTCAGCGATCCACCAATGAGCAGTTCTTC	CASSFQRSTNEQFF
-	TRBJ1-1	-	TRBV6-5	TGTGCCAGCAGTTACGGCCGGGGGAACACTGAAGCTTTCTTT	CASSYGRGNTEAFF
-	TRBJ2-1	-	TRBV6-2/TRBV6-3	TGTGCCAGCAGTTACTCGGGCACGTTCTATGAGCAGTTCTTC	CASSYSGTFYEQFF
-	TRBJ2-7	-	TRBV18	TGTGCCAGCTCACCATACGCAGGTAACGAGCAGTACTTC	CASSPYAGNEQYF
few	TRBJ1-2	-	TRBV3-1/TRBV3-2	TGTGCCAGCAGCCCAAGTGACACCAACTATGGCTACACCTTC	CASSPSDTNYGYTF
-	TRBJ2-3	TRBD2	TRBV7-2	TGTGCCAGCAGCCGGACTAGCGGGGGACGCACAGATACGCAGTATTTT	CASSRTSGGRTDTQYF
-	TRBJ1-1	-	TRBV2	TGTGCCAGCAGTGCCGGGGGGAACACTGAAGCTTTCTTT	CASSAGGNTEAFF
-	TRBJ2-1	-	TRBV5-4	TGTGCCCTCAGATCTCCGGGGGCCTCACCCTCGGATGAGCAGTTCTTC	CALRSPGASPSDEQFF
-	TRBJ1-6	TRBD1	TRBV5-1	TGCGCCAGCAGCTTGGTGTCTTCGGACAGGGTAGGATCACCCCTCCACTTT	CASSLVSSDRVGSPLHF
-	TRBJ1-1	-	TRBV4-1	TGCGCCAGCAGCCTCCCCCGGCAGGGGAACCCTGAAGCTTTCTTT	CASSLPRQGNPEAFF
-	TRBJ2-7	TRBD2	TRBV5-8	TGTGCCAGCAGCCGCCGGACTAGCGGGAGCGCCTACGAGCAGTACTTC	CASSRRTSGSAYEQYF
-	TRBJ2-7	TRBD2	TRBV7-8	TGTGCCAGCAGCGCGGGACTAGCGGGGTACGAGCAGTACTTC	CASSAGLAGYEQYF
-	TRBJ2-5	TRBD2	TRBV10-1	TGCGCCCCAGGGAGGGGAGAAAAAGAGACCCAGTACTTC	CAPGRGEKETQYF
-	TRBJ2-7	-	TRBV10-3	TGTGCCATCAGTCCCCAGGGGCCCCAGAACGAGCAGTACTTC	CAISPQGPQNEQYF
-	TRBJ1-4	-	TRBV2	TGTGCCAGCAGGGGACCGGGGGCGAATAATGAAAAACTGTTTTTT	CASRGPGANNEKLFF
-	TRBJ1-2	-	TRBV6-5	TGTGCCAGCAGCCACAGGGACGGCTACACCTTC	CASSHRDGYTF
-	TRBJ1-2	TRBD1	TRBV9	TGTGCCAGCAGCGCCGACAGGGGACTCGGCTACACCTTC	CASSADRGLGYTF
-	TRBJ1-4	-	TRBV6-5	TGTGCCAGCAGTTCACGAACAGTAACTAATGAAAAACTGTTTTTT	CASSSRTVTNEKLFF
-	TRBJ1-5	-	TRBV7-9	TGTGCCAGCAGCTTAGGGGGGATCAGCAATCAGCCCCAGCATTTT	CASSLGGISNQPQHF
-	TRBJ2-1	-	TRBV28	TGTGCCAGCAGGACCCGGGGCGAGCAGTTCTTC	CASRTRGEQFF
-	TRBJ2-7	TRBD1	TRBV2	TGTGCCAGCAGGAGGGGACAGGGGGCTGTCGAGCAGTACTTC	CASRRGQGAVEQYF
-	TRBJ1-1	TRBD1	TRBV6-2/TRBV6-3	TGTGCCAGCAGTCCCCGACAGGGTAAAGCCGAAGCTTTCTTT	CASSPRQGKAEAFF
-	TRBJ2-3	-	TRBV7-9	TGTGCCAGCAGCCGTATAGGGAGCGGACTCAGTGATACGCAGTATTTT	CASSRIGSGLSDTQYF
-	TRBJ2-7	TRBD1	TRBV28	TGTGCCAGCAGACCTGGTGACAGGGCTTTCGACGAGCAGTACTTC	CASRPGDRAFDEQYF
once	TRBJ2-1	-	TRBV7-7	TGTGCCAGCAGCTTAGCTGCGACCACCCTCAATGAGCAGTTCTTC	CASSLAATTLNEQFF
-	TRBJ2-7	TRBD2	TRBV10-3	TGTGCCATCTTAGCGGGCCAGGCGGACGAGCAGTACTTC	CAILAGQADEQYF
-	TRBJ1-2	-	TRBV7-9	TGTGCCAGCAGCTTAGTTATGTCAACGTGCACCTTC	CASSLVMSTCTF
-	TRBJ2-3	TRBD2	TRBV7-3	TGTGCCAGCAGCTTAATGGGTCTGGGGGGGACAGATACGCAGTATTTT	CASSLMGLGGTDTQYF
-	TRBJ2-7	TRBD1	TRBV5-1	TGCGCCAGCAGCCCCGGTCTGTTGGGACAGGGCCACGAGCAGTACTTC	CASSPGLLGQGHEQYF
-	TRBJ1-5	-	TRBV19	TGTGCCAGTAGTATCGCCGGCAATCAGCCCCAGCATTTT	CASSIAGNQPQHF
-	TRBJ2-7	TRBD2	TRBV28	TGTGCCAGCATGTACGGCGGGGGGTCCTACGAGCAGTACTTC	CASMYGGGSYEQYF
-	TRBJ1-5	TRBD1	TRBV28	TGTGCCAGCAGTCCCCAGGGGGCAGGGCAGCCCCAGCATTTT	CASSPQGAGQPQHF
few	TRBJ2-1	TRBD2	TRBV14	TGTGCCAGCAGCCAAGGAGGACTAGCGAAGGACAATGAGCAGTTCTTC	CASSQGGLAKDNEQFF
-	TRBJ2-1	-	TRBV7-7	TGTGCCAGCAGCCTGTCGGCTTACAATGAGCAGTTCTTC	CASSLSAYNEQFF
-	TRBJ1-2	-	TRBV5-1	TGCGCCAGCAGCTTAGATTGGACAGTGAATGGCTACACCTTC	CASSLDWTVNGYTF
-	TRBJ2-2	-	TRBV25-1	TGTGCCAGCAGTGAGGCCGGCGCCGGGGAGCTGTTTTTT	CASSEAGAGELFF